These 24 T cell receptor beta chains share one sample of origin, sequenced in a study of blood T cell repertoires in COVID-19. Sequenced by immunoSEQ multiplex PCR; TCRdb stores in-frame clones only, minus some. Seen here are over 150,000 clones, approximately 85% observed once, and the top ten hold 0.63%. The sample comprised peripheral blood. These receptors originate from a man aged 60 to 75 with COVID-19, enrolled during active disease.

The V gene is TRBV7-9, the J gene TRBJ1-4, with TRBD1 as a possible D gene (6 bases). CDR1 is SEHNR and CDR2 is FQNEAQ in the germline V gene (reference sequence). CDR3 length equals 15 residues. V lost 1 base, J lost 8 bases, and 14 bases lay in between. The CDR3 protein is CASSLDPTGSEKLFF. In nucleotides, the CDR3 is TGTGCCAGCAGCTTAGATCCGACAGGTTCCGAAAAACTGTTTTTT.

The CDR3 reads CASSLERGPNYGYTF. CDR3 bases: TGTGCCAGCAGCTTGGAGAGGGGGCCCAACTATGGCTACACCTTC. This rearrangement joins TRBV7-3 to TRBJ1-2; 7 positions agree with TRBD1. CDR3 length: 15 residues. V trimming: 3 bases; J trimming: 2 bases; junction bases outside the gene matches: 6. Per germline, CDR1 SGHTA and CDR2 FQGTGA.

The V gene is TRBV12-3 or TRBV12-4, the J gene TRBJ1-2; 7 bases line up with TRBD1. The CDR3 covers 13 residues. V lost 6 bases and J lost 4; bases outside the gene matches: 5. CDR3 in amino acids: CASSTGQFYGYTF. The CDR3 nucleotides read TGTGCCAGCAGCACGGGACAGTTCTATGGCTACACCTTC.

The chain couples TRBV9 to TRBJ1-3; 8 positions match TRBD1. J was trimmed by 0 bases and V by 0 bases; bases with no gene match: 2. The germline V gene has CDR1 SGDLS and CDR2 YYNGEE. This CDR3 is built from 16 residues. The CDR3 region has the DNA TGTGCCAGCAGCGTAGGGACAGGGATCTCTGGAAACACCATATATTTT. It encodes CASSVGTGISGNTIYF.

This clone was counted only a few times. The rearrangement joins TRBV2 to TRBJ2-7, with 9 positions matching TRBD1. Losses at the gene ends were 8 bases for V and 3 bases for J; bases not matched to a gene: 5. The CDR3 runs to 13 residues. Germline CDR1 and CDR2: SNHLY and FYNNEI. CDR3 DNA: TGTGCCAGCCGACAGGGGGTTGGCTACGAGCAGTACTTC. It is translated as CASRQGVGYEQYF.

The chain links TRBV5-6 to TRBJ1-5; TRBD1 is a possible D gene (5 bases). This CDR3 has 16 residues. V gave up 4 bases and J gave up 0 bases, with 14 bases separating them. Germline V gene sequence: CDR1 SGHDT, CDR2 YYEEEE. The CDR3 sequence is CASSASQDTSNQPQHF. The CDR3 bases are TGTGCCAGCAGCGCGTCCCAGGACACTAGCAATCAGCCCCAGCATTTT.

The CDR3 DNA reads as TGTGCCAGCAGCCATGCCGGGACAGGGAATAATTCACCCCTCCACTTT. It specifies CASSHAGTGNNSPLHF. V gene TRBV3-1 (or the pseudogene TRBV3-2) combines with J gene TRBJ1-6; TRBD1 matches at 9 bases. Germline CDR1 LGHDT, CDR2 YNNKEL (reference sequence). Losses at the gene ends were 3 bases for V and 5 bases for J; bases not matched to a gene: 5. The CDR3 is 16 amino acids.

A single count supports this clone. The rearrangement uses TRBV19 and TRBJ2-2; 7 nucleotides align to TRBD1. There are 18 residues in the CDR3. Germline V gene lookup returns CDR1 LNHDA and CDR2 SQIVND (reference sequence). V lost 6 bases, J lost 1 base, and 14 bases stayed unmatched. The CDR3, as DNA: TGTGCCAGTAGCAATCTGCGGGTGGGGGACAGGAACACCGGGGAGCTGTTTTTT. This gives the protein CASSNLRVGDRNTGELFF.

V is TRBV6-6 and J is TRBJ1-3; 7 bases map to TRBD1. The CDR3 is 16 amino acids. The germline V gene has CDR1 MNHNY and CDR2 SVGAGI (reference sequence). V was clipped by 6 bases and J by 2 bases; unmatched bases: 10. The CDR3 DNA sequence: TGTGCCAGCAGGAGAGGAGGGGGCATAGCTGGAAACACCATATATTTT. Translating gives CASRRGGGIAGNTIYF.

V and J are TRBV9 and TRBJ1-5; D possibly corresponds to TRBD1 (5 bases). Trimming took off 0 bases at V and 2 bases at J, with 9 bases between the two ends. CDR3 length: 15 residues. CDR1 and CDR2 (germline): SGDLS, YYNGEE. CDR3 sequence (DNA): TGTGCCAGCAGCGTAGGCGTAGGGGGCAATCAGCCCCAGCATTTT. Its protein is CASSVGVGGNQPQHF.

This chain joins TRBV11-2 and TRBJ1-2; no clear D gene. CDR3 length equals 14 residues. From germline, CDR1 is SGHAT and CDR2 FQNNGV. The V gene lost 5 bases and the J gene lost 7 bases, with 17 bases spanning the gap. The CDR3 DNA follows: TGTGCCAGCAGCAAGCGGAATATGGAAGCTGGCTACACCTTC. Translation gives CASSKRNMEAGYTF.

The chain carries TRBV18 and TRBJ1-5; D is uncertain. The CDR3 is made up of 16 amino acids. The germline gives CDR1 KGHSH, CDR2 LQKENI. Deletions cut 4 bases from V and 2 bases from J, with 15 bases between. The CDR3 DNA is TGTGCCAGCTCACTGTCCGCAGGTAACGGCAATCAGCCCCAGCATTTT. Translated, it gives CASSLSAGNGNQPQHF.

This chain connects TRBV6-2 or TRBV6-3 to TRBJ1-2; D unresolved. CDR1 and CDR2 (germline): MNHEY, SVGEGT. V was clipped by 2 bases and J by 7 bases, with 20 bases between them. The CDR3 covers 16 residues. The CDR3 reads CASSYPGSGFASGYTF. The DNA for the CDR3 is TGTGCCAGCAGTTACCCAGGCTCTGGCTTCGCGAGTGGCTACACCTTC.

The CDR3 is CASIRVLNSPLHF. As DNA, the CDR3 is TGTGCCAGCATTCGGGTTTTGAATTCACCCCTCCACTTT. The chain combines TRBV2 with TRBJ1-6; D unclear. Looked up from germline, CDR1 is SNHLY and CDR2 is FYNNEI. Deletions cut 7 bases from V and 7 bases from J, with 11 bases between. This CDR3 has 13 amino acids.

V gene TRBV7-3 combines with J gene TRBJ1-6, with TRBD1 identical over 9 bases. Per germline, CDR1 SGHTA and CDR2 FQGTGA. The trim removed 5 bases at V and 5 bases at J, leaving 4 bases unmatched. This CDR3 has 15 residues. CDR3 in DNA: TGTGCCAGCAGCCTAGGGACAGGGAATAATTCACCCCTCCACTTT. Translation: CASSLGTGNNSPLHF.

This chain joins TRBV3-1 (or the pseudogene TRBV3-2) and TRBJ2-7; D may be TRBD2 (5 bases). The CDR3 runs to 13 residues. CDR1 and CDR2 from the germline V gene are LGHDT and YNNKEL (reference sequence). V lost 2 bases to trimming and J lost 6 bases, with 11 bases between them. As DNA, the CDR3 is TGTGCCAGCAGCCAATACCCCGGGGTCGAGCAGTACTTC. It yields the protein CASSQYPGVEQYF.

This CDR3 is CASRDRDRDKNIQYF. CDR3 DNA sequence: TGTGCCAGCAGGGACCGGGACAGGGACAAAAACATTCAGTACTTC. The chain carries TRBV6-5 and TRBJ2-4; 9 positions match TRBD1. The CDR3 length is 15 residues. In germline, CDR1 is MNHEY, CDR2 SVGAGI. After removal of 6 bases from V and 3 bases from J, the junction contained 6 bases not matched to a gene.

This clone was recorded only once. The rearrangement joins TRBV3-1 (or the pseudogene TRBV3-2) to TRBJ1-6, with D unresolved. Deletions cut 0 bases from V and 4 bases from J, with 13 bases between. The CDR3 is made up of 17 amino acids. The germline V gene encodes CDR1 LGHDT and CDR2 YNNKEL (reference sequence). The CDR3 here is CASSQDTANVYNSPLHF. DNA for the CDR3: TGTGCCAGCAGCCAAGATACAGCCAACGTTTATAATTCACCCCTCCACTTT.

The chain couples TRBV7-2 to TRBJ1-5; tentatively, D is TRBD1 (5 bases). CDR1 SGHTA and CDR2 FQGNSA come from the germline V gene. V dropped 5 bases and J dropped 0 bases, with 14 bases sitting between them. The CDR3 extends over 16 amino acids. For the CDR3, the DNA is TGTGCCAGCAGCCCCAGGGTGGGGTATAGCAATCAGCCCCAGCATTTT. This gives the protein CASSPRVGYSNQPQHF.

V and J are TRBV2 and TRBJ2-2; 11 bases align to TRBD1. The CDR3 consists of 15 residues. With V trimmed by 5 bases and J by 5 bases, 4 bases remained unmatched. Per germline, CDR1 SNHLY and CDR2 FYNNEI. Here the CDR3 DNA reads TGTGCCAGCAGTTTGGGACAGGGGGGGACCGGGGAGCTGTTTTTT. This encodes CASSLGQGGTGELFF.

This chain links TRBV25-1 with TRBJ2-1; 7 bases match TRBD1. Germline V gene lookup returns CDR1 MGHDK and CDR2 SYGVNS. The CDR3 has 16 residues. V shed 6 bases and J 3 bases; nucleotides not matched to a gene: 11. CDR3 sequence reads: CASSSLQGSGYNEQFF. The CDR3 DNA is TGTGCCAGCAGCTCCCTACAGGGGAGCGGCTACAATGAGCAGTTCTTC.

The rearrangement joins TRBV2 to TRBJ1-2, with D maybe TRBD1 (6 bases). Deletions cut 3 bases from V and 4 bases from J, with 12 bases between. CDR3 length: 14 residues. Per germline, CDR1 SNHLY and CDR2 FYNNEI. CDR3 nucleotide sequence: TGTGCCAGCAGTGACAGGGGTGCTGCCTATGGCTACACCTTC. As protein: CASSDRGAAYGYTF. The whole variable domain, remainder taken from reference TRBV2 and TRBJ1-2, is EPEVTQTPSHQVTQMGQEVILRCVPISNHLYFYWYRQILGQKVEFLVSFYNNEISEKSEIFDDQFSVERPDGSNFTLKIRSTKLEDSAMYFCASSDRGAAYGYTFGSGTRLTVV.

The chain is built from TRBV7-2 and TRBJ2-7; possibly TRBD1 for D (6 bases). Germline CDR1 is SGHTA and CDR2 is FQGNSA. CDR3 length equals 14 residues. Trimming cost V 2 bases and J 6 bases, with 14 bases left between them. Here the CDR3 DNA reads TGTGCCAGCAGCTTAAGTCAGGGGAGTGGCGAGCAGTACTTC. Its translation is CASSLSQGSGEQYF.

The genes are TRBV5-1 and TRBJ1-2, with TRBD1 matching over 10 bases. The germline V gene encodes CDR1 SGHRS and CDR2 YFSETQ. CDR3 size: 13 residues. V lost 2 bases to trimming and J lost 7 bases; unmatched junction nucleotides: 2. The CDR3 DNA sequence: TGCGCCAGCAGCTTCGACAGGGGGCCTGGCTACACCTTC. Its translation is CASSFDRGPGYTF.